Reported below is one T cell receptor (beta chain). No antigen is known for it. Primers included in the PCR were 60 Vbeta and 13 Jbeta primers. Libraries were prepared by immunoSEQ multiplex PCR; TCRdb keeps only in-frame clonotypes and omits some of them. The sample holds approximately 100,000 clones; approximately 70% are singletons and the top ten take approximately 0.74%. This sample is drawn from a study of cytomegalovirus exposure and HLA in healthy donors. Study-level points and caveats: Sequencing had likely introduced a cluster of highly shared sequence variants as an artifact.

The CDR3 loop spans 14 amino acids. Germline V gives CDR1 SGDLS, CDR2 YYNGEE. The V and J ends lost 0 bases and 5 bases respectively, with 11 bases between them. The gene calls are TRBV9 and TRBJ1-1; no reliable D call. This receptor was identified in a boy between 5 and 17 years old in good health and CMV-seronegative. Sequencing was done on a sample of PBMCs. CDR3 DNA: TGTGCCAGCAGCGTAGACAGTCGGCATACTGAAGCTTTCTTT. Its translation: CASSVDSRHTEAFF.